This TCR beta chain was observed in a study of OX40 agonist ivuxolimab in advanced cancers. General study results and limits: Averaged across samples, CD8+ T cells carried more expanded clones than CD4+ did. Within 6 weeks, CD4+ and CD8+ blood T cells expanded clonally at 0.1 to 3.0 mg/kg.

Clones were sequenced by immunoSEQ multiplex PCR, and TCRdb holds only the in-frame ones, with some missing. Seen here are roughly 67,000 clones, around 80% observed once, and the top ten hold 1.5% to 2%. For this clone: Its antigen is still unknown.

In germline, CDR1 is MGHDK, CDR2 SYGVNS. J gave up 5 bases and V 3 bases, and 7 bases lay outside the gene matches. The CDR3 has 15 amino acids. The clonotype originates from an adult with an advanced solid tumor such as melanoma, head and neck, liver or kidney cancer. The rearrangement uses TRBV25-1 and TRBJ2-1; 7 bases agree with TRBD2. The source material was CD4+ or CD8+ T cells sorted from blood, sampled in a trial of the OX40 agonist ivuxolimab. CDR3 sequence (DNA): TGTGCCAGCAGTGATTTGGCGGGAGTAGACAATGAGCAGTTCTTC. This codes for CASSDLAGVDNEQFF.